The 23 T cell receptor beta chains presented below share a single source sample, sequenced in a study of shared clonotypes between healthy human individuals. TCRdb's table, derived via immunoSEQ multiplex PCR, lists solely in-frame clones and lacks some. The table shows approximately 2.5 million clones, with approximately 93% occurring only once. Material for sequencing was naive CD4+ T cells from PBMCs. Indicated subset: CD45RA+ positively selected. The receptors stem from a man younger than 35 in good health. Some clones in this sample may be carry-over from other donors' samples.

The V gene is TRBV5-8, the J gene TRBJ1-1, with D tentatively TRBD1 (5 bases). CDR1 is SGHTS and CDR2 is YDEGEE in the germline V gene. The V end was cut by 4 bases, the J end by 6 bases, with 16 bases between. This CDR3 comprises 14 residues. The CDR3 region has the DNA TGTGCCAGCAGCCTCCCACGAAGGGGCTCTGAAGCTTTCTTT. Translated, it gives CASSLPRRGSEAFF.

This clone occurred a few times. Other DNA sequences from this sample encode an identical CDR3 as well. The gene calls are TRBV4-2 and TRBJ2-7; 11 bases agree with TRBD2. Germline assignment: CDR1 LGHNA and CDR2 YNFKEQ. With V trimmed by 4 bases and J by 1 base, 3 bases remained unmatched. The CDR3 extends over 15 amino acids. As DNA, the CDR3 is TGTGCCAGCAGCCCCGGGACTAGCGGTTCCTACGAGCAGTACTTC. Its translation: CASSPGTSGSYEQYF.

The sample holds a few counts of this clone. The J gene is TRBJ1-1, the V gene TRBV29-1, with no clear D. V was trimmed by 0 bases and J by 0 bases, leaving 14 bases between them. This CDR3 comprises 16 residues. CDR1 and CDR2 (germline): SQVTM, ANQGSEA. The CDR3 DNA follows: TGCAGCGTTGAAGAAGCTCTGGCGATCATGAACACTGAAGCTTTCTTT. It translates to CSVEEALAIMNTEAFF. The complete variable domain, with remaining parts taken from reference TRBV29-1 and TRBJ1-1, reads SAVISQKPSRDICQRGTSLTIQCQVDSQVTMMFWYRQQPGQSLTLIATANQGSEATYESGFVIDKFPISRPNLTFSTLTVSNMSPEDSSIYLCSVEEALAIMNTEAFFGQGTRLTVV.

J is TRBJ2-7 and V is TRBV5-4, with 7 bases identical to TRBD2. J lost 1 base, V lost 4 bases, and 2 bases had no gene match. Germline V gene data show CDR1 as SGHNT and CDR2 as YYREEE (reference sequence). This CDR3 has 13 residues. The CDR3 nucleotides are TGTGCCAGCAGCCGGGGGGTTTCCTACGAGCAGTACTTC. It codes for CASSRGVSYEQYF.

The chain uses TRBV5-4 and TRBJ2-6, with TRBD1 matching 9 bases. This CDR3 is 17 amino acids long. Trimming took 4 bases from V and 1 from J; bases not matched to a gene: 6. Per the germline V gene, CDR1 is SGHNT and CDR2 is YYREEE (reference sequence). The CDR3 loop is CASSIPGTGSGANVLTF. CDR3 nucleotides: TGTGCCAGCAGCATCCCCGGGACAGGGTCTGGGGCCAACGTCCTGACTTTC.

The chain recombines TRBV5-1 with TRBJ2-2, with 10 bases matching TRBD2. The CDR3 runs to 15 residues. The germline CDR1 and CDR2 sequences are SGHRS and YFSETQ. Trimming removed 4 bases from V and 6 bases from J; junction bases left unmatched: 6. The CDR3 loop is CASSEGTSVAGELFF. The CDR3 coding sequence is TGCGCCAGCAGCGAAGGGACTAGCGTTGCCGGGGAGCTGTTTTTT. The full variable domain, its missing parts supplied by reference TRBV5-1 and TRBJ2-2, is KAGVTQTPRYLIKTRGQQVTLSCSPISGHRSVSWYQQTPGQGLQFLFEYFSETQRNKGNFPGRFSGRQFSNSRSEMNVSTLELGDSALYLCASSEGTSVAGELFFGEGSRLTVL.

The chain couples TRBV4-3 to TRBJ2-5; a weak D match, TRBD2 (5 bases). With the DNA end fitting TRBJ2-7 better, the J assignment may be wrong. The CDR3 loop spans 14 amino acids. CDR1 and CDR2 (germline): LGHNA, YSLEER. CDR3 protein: CASSQSPGTYEQYF. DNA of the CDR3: TGCGCCAGCAGCCAATCACCCGGGACCTACGAGCAGTACTTC.

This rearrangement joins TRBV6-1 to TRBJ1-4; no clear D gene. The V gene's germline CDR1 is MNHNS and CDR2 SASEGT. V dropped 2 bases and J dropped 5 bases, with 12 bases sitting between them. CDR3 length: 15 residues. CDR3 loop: CASSENRITNEKLFF. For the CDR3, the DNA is TGTGCCAGCAGTGAAAACAGAATTACAAATGAAAAACTGTTTTTT.

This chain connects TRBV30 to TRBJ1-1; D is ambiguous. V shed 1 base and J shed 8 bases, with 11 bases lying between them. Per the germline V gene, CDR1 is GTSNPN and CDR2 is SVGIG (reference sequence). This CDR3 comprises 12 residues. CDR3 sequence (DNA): TGTGCCTGGAGTGCCGGGTCTGGCGAAGCTTTCTTT. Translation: CAWSAGSGEAFF.

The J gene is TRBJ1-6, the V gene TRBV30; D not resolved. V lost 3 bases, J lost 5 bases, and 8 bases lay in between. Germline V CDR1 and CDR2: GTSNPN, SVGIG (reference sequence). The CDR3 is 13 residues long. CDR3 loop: CAWRAANNSPLHF. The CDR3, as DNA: TGTGCCTGGAGGGCAGCTAATAATTCACCCCTCCACTTT.

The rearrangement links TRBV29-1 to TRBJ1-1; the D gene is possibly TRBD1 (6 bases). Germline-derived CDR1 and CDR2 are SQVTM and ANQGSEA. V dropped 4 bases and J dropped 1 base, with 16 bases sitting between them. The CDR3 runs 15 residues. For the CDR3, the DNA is TGCAGCGTTGTTGTACAGGGTTTTGCGAACACTGAAGCTTTCTTT. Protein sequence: CSVVVQGFANTEAFF.

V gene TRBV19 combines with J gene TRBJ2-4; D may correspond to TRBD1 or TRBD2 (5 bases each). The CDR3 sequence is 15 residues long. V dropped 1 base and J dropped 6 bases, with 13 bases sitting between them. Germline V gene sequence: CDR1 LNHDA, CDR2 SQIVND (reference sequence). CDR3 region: CASSIVGGDGNIQYF. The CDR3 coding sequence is TGTGCCAGTAGTATAGTTGGGGGAGACGGAAACATTCAGTACTTC.

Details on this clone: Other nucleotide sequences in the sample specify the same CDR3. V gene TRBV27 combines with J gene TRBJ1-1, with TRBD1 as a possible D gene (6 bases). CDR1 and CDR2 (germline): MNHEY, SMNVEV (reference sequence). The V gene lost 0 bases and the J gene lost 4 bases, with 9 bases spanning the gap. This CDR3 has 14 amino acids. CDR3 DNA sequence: TGTGCCAGCAGTTTATCAGGGGGGGTCACTGAAGCTTTCTTT. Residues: CASSLSGGVTEAFF.

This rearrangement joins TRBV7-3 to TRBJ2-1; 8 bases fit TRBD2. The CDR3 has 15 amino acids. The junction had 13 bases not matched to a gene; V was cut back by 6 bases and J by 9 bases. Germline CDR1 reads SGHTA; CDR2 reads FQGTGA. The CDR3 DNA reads TGTGCCAGCAGAGTCCAAGGTAGCGGGAATAGTGAGCAGTTCTTC. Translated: CASRVQGSGNSEQFF.

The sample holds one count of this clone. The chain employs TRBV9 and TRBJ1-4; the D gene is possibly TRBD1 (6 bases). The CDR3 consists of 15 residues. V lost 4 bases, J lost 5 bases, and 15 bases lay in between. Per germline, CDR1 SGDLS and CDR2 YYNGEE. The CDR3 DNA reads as TGTGCCAGCAGCCCGCGACAGGACTCCAATGAAAAACTGTTTTTT. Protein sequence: CASSPRQDSNEKLFF. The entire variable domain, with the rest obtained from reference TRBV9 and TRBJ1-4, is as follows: DSGVTQTPKHLITATGQRVTLRCSPRSGDLSVYWYQQSLDQGLQFLIQYYNGEERAKGNILERFSAQQFPDLHSELNLSSLELGDSALYFCASSPRQDSNEKLFFGSGTQLSVL.

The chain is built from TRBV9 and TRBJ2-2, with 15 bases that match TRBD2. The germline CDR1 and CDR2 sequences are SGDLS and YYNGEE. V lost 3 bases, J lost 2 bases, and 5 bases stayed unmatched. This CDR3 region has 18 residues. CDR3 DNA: TGTGCCAGCAGCGAGAGGGGACTAGCGGGAGGAAACACCGGGGAGCTGTTTTTT. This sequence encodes CASSERGLAGGNTGELFF.

As DNA, the CDR3 is TGCGCCAGCAGCTCGCCGGGACAGGCTAGCACAGATACGCAGTATTTT. The encoded protein is CASSSPGQASTDTQYF. V usage is TRBV5-1 and J usage is TRBJ2-3; 8 nucleotides agree with TRBD1. With 3 bases clipped from V and 0 bases from J, the junction kept 6 bases outside the gene matches. This CDR3 comprises 16 residues. The germline gives CDR1 SGHRS, CDR2 YFSETQ.

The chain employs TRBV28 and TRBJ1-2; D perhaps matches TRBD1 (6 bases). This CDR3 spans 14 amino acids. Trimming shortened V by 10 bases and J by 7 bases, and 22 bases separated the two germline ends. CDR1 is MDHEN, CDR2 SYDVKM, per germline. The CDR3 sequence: CATGQLGALGGYTF. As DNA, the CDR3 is TGTGCCACCGGACAGTTGGGGGCGCTAGGTGGCTACACCTTC.

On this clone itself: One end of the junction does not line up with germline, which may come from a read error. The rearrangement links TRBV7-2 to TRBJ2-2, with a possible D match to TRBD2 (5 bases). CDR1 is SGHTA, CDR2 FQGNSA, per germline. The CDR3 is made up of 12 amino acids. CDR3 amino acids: CASSLANSATLF. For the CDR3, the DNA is TGTGCCAGCAGCTTAGCGAATAGCGCCACCCTTTTT.

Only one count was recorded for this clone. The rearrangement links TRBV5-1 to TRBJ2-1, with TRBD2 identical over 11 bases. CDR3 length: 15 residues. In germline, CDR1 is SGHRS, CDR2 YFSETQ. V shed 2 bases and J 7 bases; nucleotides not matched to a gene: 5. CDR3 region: CASSFSGRGLNEQFF. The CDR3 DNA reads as TGCGCCAGCAGCTTTAGCGGGAGGGGTCTGAATGAGCAGTTCTTC.

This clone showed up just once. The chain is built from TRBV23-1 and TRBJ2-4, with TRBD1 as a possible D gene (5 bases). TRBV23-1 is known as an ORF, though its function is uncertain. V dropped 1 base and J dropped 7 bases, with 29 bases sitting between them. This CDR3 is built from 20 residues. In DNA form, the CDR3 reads TGCGCCAGCAGTCAATTGCTGGATGGTAGGCGAAAGGTGGACACTAACATTCAGTACTTC. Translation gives CASSQLLDGRRKVDTNIQYF.

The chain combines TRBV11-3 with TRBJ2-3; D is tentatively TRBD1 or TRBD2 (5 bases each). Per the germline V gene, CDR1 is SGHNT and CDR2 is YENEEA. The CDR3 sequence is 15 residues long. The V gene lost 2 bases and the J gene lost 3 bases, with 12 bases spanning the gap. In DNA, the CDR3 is TGTGCCAGCAGCTTATCGGGGCAGATGACAGATACGCAGTATTTT. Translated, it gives CASSLSGQMTDTQYF.

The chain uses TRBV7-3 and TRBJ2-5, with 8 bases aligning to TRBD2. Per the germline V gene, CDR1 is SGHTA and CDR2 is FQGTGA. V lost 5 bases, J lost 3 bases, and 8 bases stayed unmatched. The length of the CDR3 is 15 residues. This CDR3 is CASSPRGGTEETQYF. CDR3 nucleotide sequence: TGTGCCAGCAGCCCCCGGGGGGGAACGGAAGAGACCCAGTACTTC.